This T cell receptor beta chain was retrieved from a study of T-cell memory formation after mild COVID-19. One entry per CDR3 protein results from TCRdb running MiXCR on the 5' RACE reads. The sample holds 450,000 or so distinct CDR3 sequences, 20% seen once. The CDR3 runs 19 residues. The J segment lost 7 bases and the V segment lost 0 bases, leaving 17 bases of the junction unmatched. Germline V gene data show CDR1 as SGHRS and CDR2 as YFSETQ. Points from the study as a whole: The CD4+ clones that contracted clustered mainly within CM and EM, and the CD8+ clones concentrated in EMRA.

With regard to this clonotype: The antigen is not known.

The sequence was collected from an adult woman who had mild COVID-19 (a few samples of this study predate the infection). Cell type and time point are not known. The chain has TRBV5-1 and TRBJ2-1; TRBD2 matches at 9 bases. Sequencing input: PBMCs or a T cell subset sorted from them (not recorded which). In nucleotides, the CDR3 is TGCGCCAGCAGCTTGGCCAAATGGGAACTAGCGGGCTCGGGGAATGAGCAGTTCTTC. Translation gives CASSLAKWELAGSGNEQFF.